This T cell receptor beta chain appears in the sequencing data of a study of cytomegalovirus exposure and HLA in healthy donors. About the research overall: Roughly 89 million unique TCR sequences came from HLA-typed donors in an early release.

Vbeta (60) and Jbeta (13) primers were used in the PCR. TCRdb's table, derived via immunoSEQ multiplex PCR, lists solely in-frame clones and lacks some. The table shows some 200,000 clones, with more than 9.5% occurring only once. This clone is a singleton in its sample. J was trimmed by 2 bases and V by 4 bases; bases with no gene match: 11. CDR1 and CDR2 from the germline V gene are MNHEY and SMNVEV (reference sequence). The CDR3 is 17 amino acids. The sequenced material came from PBMCs. This receptor was obtained from a man aged 50 to 60 in good health and CMV-seropositive. The chain uses TRBV27 and TRBJ2-3; 8 nucleotides line up with TRBD2. CDR3 sequence: CASSSRVTSGATDTQYF. DNA of the CDR3: TGTGCCAGCAGTTCCAGGGTCACTAGCGGCGCCACAGATACGCAGTATTTT.